The source of this T cell receptor (beta chain) is a study of neurological immune-mediated disorders. Study context: There were around 34 multiple sclerosis patients; about 31 were relapsing-remitting and 3 were secondary progressive. Findings and caveats of the study: Expansion of TCR clones was greatest in HTLV-1-associated myelopathy and smallest in multiple sclerosis, where it fell below that of healthy controls.

This clonotype occurred many times. The antigen remains unidentified. cDNA synthesis was performed by 5'RACE with 10-nucleotide random UMIs. Each CDR3 protein gets one entry after TCRdb re-called the 5' RACE reads with MiXCR. The sample includes about 33,000 distinct CDR3 sequences, roughly 1.6% seen only once; the top ten take around 9%. The unsorted libraries originated from 2 million PBMCs that had been stored at -80 C. Specimen: PBMCs. This TCR came from a woman aged 25 to 39 with multiple sclerosis.

As DNA, the CDR3 is TGTGCCAGCAGCTTAGTGGTAGGAGAGACCCAGTACTTC. It yields the protein CASSLVVGETQYF. The rearrangement uses TRBV7-9 and TRBJ2-5; D uncertain. Trimming took off 1 base at V and 4 bases at J, with 7 bases between the two ends. Germline values: CDR1 SEHNR, CDR2 FQNEAQ (reference sequence). This CDR3 is built from 13 residues.